The 3 T cell receptor beta chains given below trace back to one sample, sequenced in a study of a mutant IDH1 vaccine in newly diagnosed glioma. The sample's time point: week 35, safety follow-up. Each dose delivered 300 ug of mutant IDH1 20-mer peptide subcutaneously with imiquimod. Method: immunoSEQ multiplex PCR; TCRdb's copy keeps in-frame clones and lacks some. The sample includes roughly 38,000 clones, 85% to 90% of them seen just once. These TCRs are of unknown antigen specificity. The sample consisted of PBMCs, taken from a glioma patient whose treatment included an IDH1 peptide vaccine. These receptors were obtained from a middle-aged man with glioma.

The chain is built from TRBV5-1 and TRBJ2-1; the match to TRBD2 covers 8 bases. Germline CDR1 SGHRS, CDR2 YFSETQ. Unmatched junction bases numbered 10, after V lost 4 bases and J lost 10 bases. The CDR3 covers 14 residues. Here the CDR3 DNA reads TGCGCCAGCAGCCCGGGGAGCGGGAGAGGGGAGCAGTTCTTC. The encoded protein is CASSPGSGRGEQFF. Looking up the rest from reference TRBV5-1 and TRBJ2-1 gives the full variable domain: KAGVTQTPRYLIKTRGQQVTLSCSPISGHRSVSWYQQTPGQGLQFLFEYFSETQRNKGNFPGRFSGRQFSNSRSEMNVSTLELGDSALYLCASSPGSGRGEQFFGPGTRLTVL.

This CDR3 is CASSPGQGRNQPQHF. The CDR3 DNA follows: TGTGCCAGCAGCCCCGGACAGGGTAGGAATCAGCCCCAGCATTTT. This chain connects TRBV7-8 to TRBJ1-5; TRBD1 aligns across 8 bases. CDR1 is SGHVS, CDR2 FQNEAQ, per germline. Unmatched junction bases numbered 7, after V lost 5 bases and J lost 4 bases. CDR3 length equals 15 residues.

The rearrangement joins TRBV28 to TRBJ1-4; the match to TRBD1 covers 10 bases. Germline CDR1 reads MDHEN; CDR2 reads SYDVKM. The CDR3 length is 14 residues. J lost 7 bases, V lost 6 bases, and 5 bases had no gene match. The DNA for the CDR3 is TGTGCCAGCAGCCGGGACAGGGGAGGTGAAAAACTGTTTTTT. This encodes CASSRDRGGEKLFF.